One and the same sample provided the 21 T cell receptor beta chains below, sequenced in a study of blood T cell repertoires in COVID-19. The data were produced by immunoSEQ multiplex PCR, yet TCRdb's version contains in-frame clones alone and is incomplete. The table includes fewer than 350,000 clones, 80% to 95% detected once. What was sequenced was peripheral blood. The source is a woman under 40 with COVID-19, enrolled during active disease.

The J gene is TRBJ2-2, the V gene TRBV13; possible D gene TRBD1, 5 bases. The CDR3 extends over 13 amino acids. Germline V gene lookup returns CDR1 PRHDT and CDR2 FYEKMQ (reference sequence). V was trimmed by 8 bases and J by 6 bases, leaving 13 bases between them. The CDR3 nucleotides are TGTGCCAGCCAAGGGGAAGGGGCCGGGGAGCTGTTTTTT. Residues: CASQGEGAGELFF.

About this clone itself: One junction end disagrees with the germline gene, perhaps due to a read error. CDR3 protein: CASSPQGLAGGALSF. As DNA, the CDR3 is TGTGCCAGCAGCCCCCAGGGACTAGCGGGAGGGGCCCTGAGCTTC. This chain connects TRBV9 to TRBJ2-7, with 16 bases that match TRBD2. Per germline, CDR1 SGDLS and CDR2 YYNGEE. This CDR3 contains 15 residues. Full variable domain (rest looked up from reference TRBV9 and TRBJ2-7): DSGVTQTPKHLITATGQRVTLRCSPRSGDLSVYWYQQSLDQGLQFLIQYYNGEERAKGNILERFSAQQFPDLHSELNLSSLELGDSALYFCASSPQGLAGGALSFGPGTRLTVT.

This rearrangement joins TRBV28 to TRBJ1-6; 7 bases line up with TRBD1. Germline V lookup: CDR1 MDHEN, CDR2 SYDVKM. The CDR3 length is 13 residues. V shed 10 bases, J shed 10 bases, and the junction held 10 bases outside the gene matches. For the CDR3, the DNA is TGTGCCACCAGAGGGACAGTGGTATCACCCCTCCACTTT. It is translated as CATRGTVVSPLHF. The full variable domain, in which reference TRBV28 and TRBJ1-6 provide the parts outside the CDR3, is DVKVTQSSRYLVKRTGEKVFLECVQDMDHENMFWYRQDPGLGLRLIYFSYDVKMKEKGDIPEGYSVSREKKERFSLILESASTNQTSMYLCATRGTVVSPLHFGNGTRLTVT.

This chain links TRBV28 with TRBJ1-6, with D unclear. From germline, CDR1 is MDHEN and CDR2 SYDVKM. The CDR3 is 11 residues long. Trimming left V 5 bases short and J 15 bases short, with 11 bases between. The DNA of the CDR3 is TGTGCCAGCAGTCTAGGTTATCACCTCCACTTT. Encoded protein: CASSLGYHLHF.

V and J are TRBV3-1 (or the pseudogene TRBV3-2) and TRBJ1-1; tentatively, D is TRBD1 (6 bases). Germline lookup yields CDR1 LGHDT and CDR2 YNNKEL (reference sequence). The CDR3 has 15 residues. Trimming removed 0 bases at V and 4 bases at J, with 12 bases between. In DNA form, the CDR3 reads TGTGCCAGCAGCCAAGATAGGGGGGGGGTCACTGAAGCTTTCTTT. This encodes CASSQDRGGVTEAFF.

The chain is built from TRBV19 and TRBJ2-7, with 7 bases matching TRBD1. This CDR3 is built from 13 residues. The junction had 4 bases not matched to a gene; V was cut back by 4 bases and J by 4 bases. Germline CDR1 LNHDA, CDR2 SQIVND (reference sequence). The chain's CDR3 is CASSTPQGYEQYF. CDR3 sequence (DNA): TGTGCCAGTAGTACCCCACAGGGGTACGAGCAGTACTTC.

This clone has just a few counts. This chain uses TRBV7-2 with TRBJ2-1, with TRBD2 matching over 10 bases. Germline values: CDR1 SGHTA, CDR2 FQGNSA. V lost 1 base to trimming and J lost 8 bases; unmatched junction nucleotides: 11. CDR3 length: 17 amino acids. The CDR3 sequence is CASSLEPSGRARDEQFF. For the CDR3, the DNA is TGTGCCAGCAGCTTAGAACCCAGCGGGAGGGCCAGGGATGAGCAGTTCTTC.

V usage is TRBV7-3 and J usage is TRBJ2-2; 9 bases map to TRBD2. The V gene end was trimmed by 4 bases and the J gene end by 0 bases; junction bases not matched to a gene: 3. Looked up from germline, CDR1 is SGHTA and CDR2 is FQGTGA. CDR3 size: 16 residues. Here the CDR3 reads CASSYSGGSNTGELFF. In DNA, the CDR3 is TGTGCCAGCAGCTATAGCGGGGGCTCGAACACCGGGGAGCTGTTTTTT.

The rearrangement joins TRBV13 to TRBJ2-7; 10 bases are a match to TRBD1. This CDR3 has 14 amino acids. After removal of 8 bases from V and 2 bases from J, the junction contained 6 bases not matched to a gene. Germline V lookup: CDR1 PRHDT, CDR2 FYEKMQ (reference sequence). The CDR3, as DNA: TGTGCCAGCTCCGGGACAGGGGAACCCTACGAGCAGTACTTC. Translated: CASSGTGEPYEQYF. Together with reference TRBV13 and TRBJ2-7, the CDR3 gives the full variable domain: AAGVIQSPRHLIKEKRETATLKCYPIPRHDTVYWYQQGPGQDPQFLISFYEKMQSDKGSIPDRFSAQQFSDYHSELNMSSLELGDSALYFCASSGTGEPYEQYFGPGTRLTVT.

This sequence joins TRBV19 and TRBJ1-1; D uncertain. With 5 bases removed from V and 6 bases from J, the gap between germline ends came to 16 bases. Germline CDR1 LNHDA, CDR2 SQIVND (reference sequence). This CDR3 is built from 14 residues. The CDR3 here is CASSAGVDRPEAFF. CDR3 bases: TGTGCCAGTAGTGCCGGGGTCGATCGGCCTGAAGCTTTCTTT.

The V and J genes are TRBV7-9 and TRBJ2-2; 8 bases fit TRBD2. CDR1 and CDR2 from the germline V gene are SEHNR and FQNEAQ (reference sequence). The ends lost 5 bases at V and 5 bases at J; junction bases unmatched: 10. The CDR3 totals 16 residues. The CDR3 DNA sequence: TGTGCCAGCAGCCCACCCGGGACTAGAGGGACCGGGGAGCTGTTTTTT. Translating gives CASSPPGTRGTGELFF.

V gene TRBV29-1 combines with J gene TRBJ2-5; 8 positions agree with TRBD2. The germline V gene has CDR1 SQVTM and CDR2 ANQGSEA. The CDR3 is 13 amino acids. Trimming removed 7 bases from V and 1 base from J; junction bases left unmatched: 5. The chain's CDR3 is CSARTSRQETQYF. Written as DNA, the CDR3 is TGCAGCGCTCGGACTAGCCGCCAAGAGACCCAGTACTTC.

This clone appeared a few times. The chain is built from TRBV7-9 and TRBJ1-5; D is unclear. The germline V gene encodes CDR1 SEHNR and CDR2 FQNEAQ (reference sequence). Trimming shortened V by 5 bases and J by 3 bases, and 14 bases separated the two germline ends. The CDR3 totals 15 residues. The DNA for the CDR3 is TGTGCCAGCAGCCCAGAGGGTTATCCCAATCAGCCCCAGCATTTT. Its translation: CASSPEGYPNQPQHF.

V is TRBV10-3 and J is TRBJ1-5, with D maybe TRBD1 (6 bases). The CDR3 runs 16 residues. The ends were cut back, 1 base at V and 2 bases at J, with 12 bases in the middle. Germline V gene sequence: CDR1 ENHRY, CDR2 SYGVKD. The CDR3 nucleotides are TGTGCCATCAGTGAGTTTGCAGGGGCTGGCAATCAGCCCCAGCATTTT. Translating it yields CAISEFAGAGNQPQHF.

With respect to this clone: Different DNA sequences within this sample yield the same CDR3. V gene TRBV19 combines with J gene TRBJ1-5, with 7 bases that match TRBD1. Germline CDR1 LNHDA, CDR2 SQIVND (reference sequence). V was clipped by 1 base and J by 5 bases; unmatched bases: 5. CDR3 length equals 15 residues. CDR3 nucleotides: TGTGCCAGTAGTATAGCTCGCAGGGGGGATCAGCCCCAGCATTTT. It encodes CASSIARRGDQPQHF.

V usage is TRBV30 and J usage is TRBJ1-1; D uncertain. CDR3 size: 13 residues. The germline CDR1 and CDR2 sequences are GTSNPN and SVGIG (reference sequence). V dropped 3 bases and J dropped 3 bases, with 11 bases sitting between them. CDR3 nucleotides: TGTGCCTGGAGCCTGGGGAGGGACACTGAAGCTTTCTTT. Residues: CAWSLGRDTEAFF.

The chain has TRBV11-3 and TRBJ2-7; 9 bases line up with TRBD1. The CDR3 spans 14 residues. Germline V gives CDR1 SGHNT, CDR2 YENEEA. V was pared by 1 base and J by 5 bases, with 3 bases of the junction left unmatched. The CDR3 loop reads CASSLGGTGNEQYF. The CDR3 DNA reads as TGTGCCAGCAGCTTAGGCGGGACAGGGAACGAGCAGTACTTC.

The chain couples TRBV6-2 or TRBV6-3 to TRBJ2-3; maybe TRBD1 (5 bases). The germline gives CDR1 MNHEY, CDR2 SVGEGT. The V end lost 3 bases, the J end lost 6 bases, and 16 bases lay between the germline ends. This CDR3 contains 15 residues. The CDR3 sequence: CASSYRGDPRDTQYF. As DNA, the CDR3 is TGTGCCAGCAGTTATAGGGGTGACCCCAGGGATACGCAGTATTTT.

V is TRBV4-1 and J is TRBJ2-3; 8 bases line up with TRBD2. Trimming took 1 base from V and 2 from J; bases not matched to a gene: 14. CDR1 is MGHRA, CDR2 YSYEKL, per germline. The CDR3 contains 19 residues. CDR3 in DNA: TGCGCCAGCAGCCAAGCGCGAAGTCAGCGGGAGTATGTCACAGATACGCAGTATTTT. Residues: CASSQARSQREYVTDTQYF.

The chain uses TRBV5-6 and TRBJ1-6; 9 bases are a match to TRBD1. Unmatched junction bases numbered 15, after V lost 4 bases and J lost 10 bases. CDR1 SGHDT and CDR2 YYEEEE come from the germline V gene. The CDR3 spans 17 residues. The DNA for the CDR3 is TGTGCCAGCAGCGGCTCCGGGACAGGGTCGTTTGAGTCACCCCTCCACTTT. Its protein product is CASSGSGTGSFESPLHF.

The genes are TRBV6-5 and TRBJ2-5, with 7 bases identical to TRBD2. CDR3 length: 13 amino acids. The trim removed 7 bases at V and 5 bases at J, leaving 7 bases unmatched. Germline V gene lookup returns CDR1 MNHEY and CDR2 SVGAGI. The CDR3, as DNA: TGTGCCAGCACCTCGGGGGGTCAGGAGACCCAGTACTTC. This gives the protein CASTSGGQETQYF.